The present T cell receptor beta chain was sequenced within a study of shared clonotypes between healthy human individuals (dated by TCRdb to about 2020). Notes on the research overall: The cohort included three men and a couple of women between 18 and 49 years of age. For each donor, CD4 naive and CD4 memory were each given three plates, CD8 naive was given two plates, and CD8 memory was given one plate. Per donor, leukapheresis produced somewhere between about 0.85 and 10 billion PBMCs. Libraries were prepared and TCR repertoires were sequenced by different laboratories using diverse techniques, in order to increase sequencing depth and limit assay-specific biases. To estimate repertoire size and how much clonotype sharing occurs between individuals, the study deeply sequenced the blood TCR repertoires of roughly 5 healthy adults. Broader findings and caveats from the paper: Compared with non-shared clonotypes, clonotypes shared by all four sorted-subset donors had higher generation probabilities. Pairwise subsampling indicated that sequencing depth was expected to affect the degree of clonotype sharing among donors. The genetic and exposure-history diversity represented was limited by the small number of donors. Sampling was limited to blood, and TCR repertoires in tissue likely differ from TCR repertoires in blood. Estimated clonotype richness was generally larger for naive than for memory subsets. Incomplete sequencing was indicated by rarefaction of sorted-subset datasets, despite the large sequencing depth. Sharing across several donors was observed for around 5% of naive CD4, under 4% of naive CD8, roughly 2.3% of memory CD4, and 0.4% of memory CD8 clonotypes.

The CDR3 numbers 13 residues from cysteine through phenylalanine. Solely the CDR3 DNA is kept, with 39 bases framed from the first base. Relative to germline, V is missing 7 bases and J is missing 4 bases, with 1 base of the junction outside any gene match. CDR1 and CDR2 (SGHRS, YFSETQ) derive from the germline V gene. The donors were healthy, HIV-negative adults who had no recently reported acute infections or vaccinations. All donors were Caucasian adults living in Nashville, Tennessee, USA. CD8 memory samples consisted of magnetically selected CD45RO+ cells combined with CCR7-negative CD45RA+ effector memory (TemRA) cells. After blood collection by leukapheresis, PBMCs were isolated using Ficoll-Histopaque density gradient centrifugation and then cryopreserved in the vapor phase of liquid nitrogen. Analytical flow cytometry was used to check the purity and quantity of each magnetically sorted T cell population. Genomic DNA was isolated from each sorted fraction and quantified by UV absorbance on a Nanodrop 2000c.

Using the deep immunoSEQ assay, TCR CDR3 regions were amplified from genomic DNA by multiplex PCR. Genomic DNA extracted from each cell subset was distributed evenly over all wells of several immunoSEQ 96-well plates, and each plate served as one replicate. For sorted subsets, around 0.2 ug of genomic DNA, equivalent to roughly 33,000 T cell genomes, went into each replicate PCR. Purified libraries were quantified with a Qubit 3.0 fluorometer, sized on a Bioanalyzer 2100, and re-quantified with the KAPA Library Quantification kit. A separate single-read 150-cycle Illumina NextSeq 550 flow cell was used to sequence each immunoSEQ 96-well plate. From the authors' description of their analysis: Because the immunoSEQ output included only junctional sequences and no quality scores, the filtering could not be the same as the filtering used for full-length reads. Sequences were annotated with PyIR, a Python wrapper for IgBLAST v1.9, and V/J genes and CDR3 were assigned using IMGT germline references. Reads were removed for weak V/J assignments (E-value above 1e-6), missing CDR3, stop codons, out-of-frame junctions, or ambiguous translated residues. V3J clonotypes were defined as sequences sharing the same inferred V gene, J gene, and CDR3 amino acid sequence. Percentage overlap between repertoires was calculated by dividing the number of shared unique clonotypes by the size of the smaller repertoire. RTK rarefaction, the Chao1 estimator, and Recon v2.1 estimates of unobserved clonotypes were used to assess repertoire richness. For all TCRbeta clonotypes obtained by the gDNA method from several donors, generation probabilities were computed with OLGA. Here the immuneACCESS table is served through TCRdb, limited to in-frame sequences with V and J called. Missing clones are a known gap in these copies; in checked studies unresolved V genes cover under half, and the rest lacks a known reason. V and J calls and clone size follow that table, whereas D and trimming were derived from the DNA. This sample lists about 120,000 clones; about 63% were detected once. 24% of the sample lies in the top ten.

Concerning this clone: This clone's antigen is unknown. No quality values exist for individual bases; no much larger clone is one base distant.

The material sequenced was memory CD8+ T cells sorted from blood. Explained via the paper, the cell subset or site label denotes: CD45RO+ cells pooled with CCR7-negative TemRA cells. The receptor was derived from a woman aged 25 to 45 in good health. The chain is assembled from TRBV5-1 and TRBJ2-1, with 11 central nucleotides matching TRBD1. The CDR3: CASGQGAYNEQFF. The bases read TGCGCCAGCGGACAGGGGGCTTACAATGAGCAGTTCTTC.